This T cell receptor (beta chain) was captured in a study of blood T cell repertoires in COVID-19. Germline V gene lookup returns CDR1 MGHDK and CDR2 SYGVNS. CDR3 length: 14 amino acids. Trimming at V came to 5 bases and at J to 4 bases, leaving 6 bases not matched to a gene. The data were produced by immunoSEQ multiplex PCR, yet TCRdb's version contains in-frame clones alone and is incomplete. This sample has fewer than 250,000 clones, with roughly 84% found just once. Assignments of participants to cohorts depended upon their own reported clinical history. Exposed study participants had met a COVID-19 case within 2 weeks before entry.

Source material: PBMCs or T cells enriched from blood (not recorded which). This sequence was found in a woman aged 25-40 years who had been exposed to COVID-19. V usage is TRBV25-1 and J usage is TRBJ1-2; 8 bases line up with TRBD1. The CDR3: CASSQGTGPYGYTF. Here the CDR3 DNA reads TGTGCCAGCAGTCAGGGGACAGGTCCCTATGGCTACACCTTC.